Below are 11 T cell receptor beta chains sequenced from a single sample in a study of response to subunit inactivated influenza vaccine (dated by TCRdb to 2017 to 2018). The library relied on RT-PCR. Instrument on record: Illumina HiSeq 2500. TCRdb trimmed public reads at Q25 via fastp, called clones via MiXCR and kept in-frame beta chains. Merged by CDR3 protein, the rows form single entries marked with the most common genes and DNA. The sample table lists around 850,000 distinct CDR3 sequences, around a sixth of them with a count of one. Approximately 10% of the sample lies in the top ten. The sample was PBMCs from blood, taken more than 4 days after vaccination. These receptors originate from a man aged 45-65 years who received an inactivated influenza vaccine. Donor details come from another sample of the same person, matched by shared clones.

The chain has TRBV2 and TRBJ2-7, with 7 bases lining up with TRBD1. In germline, CDR1 is SNHLY, CDR2 FYNNEI. The CDR3 totals 17 residues. The ends lost 7 bases at V and 0 bases at J; junction bases unmatched: 15. The CDR3, as DNA: TGTGCCAGCACCTCAAGAGAGGGACAGCTAAGCTCCTACGAGCAGTACTTC. Protein: CASTSREGQLSSYEQYF.

The chain has TRBV4-3 and TRBJ2-1, with a tentative D call TRBD2 (5 bases). Per germline, CDR1 LGHNA and CDR2 YSLEER. Trimming stripped 1 base from V and 9 bases from J, with 10 bases between. The CDR3 length is 13 residues. The CDR3 reads CASSQGRGGEQFF. CDR3 bases: TGCGCCAGCAGCCAAGGGCGAGGAGGTGAGCAGTTCTTC.

The chain couples TRBV28 to TRBJ2-3; a possible D gene is TRBD1 (6 bases). This CDR3 has 14 amino acids. Germline V gene lookup returns CDR1 MDHEN and CDR2 SYDVKM. V lost 6 bases to trimming and J lost 4 bases, with 14 bases between them. The CDR3 sequence is CASSPRKGADTQYF. CDR3 DNA: TGTGCCAGCAGCCCTCGGAAGGGGGCAGATACGCAGTATTTT.

This clonotype was picked up many times. The chain employs TRBV29-1 and TRBJ2-7; D is perhaps TRBD1 or TRBD2 (5 bases each). The V gene lost 6 bases and the J gene lost 1 base, with 13 bases spanning the gap. The germline CDR1 and CDR2 sequences are SQVTM and ANQGSEA. The length of the CDR3 is 13 residues. The CDR3 region has the DNA TGCAGCGTCAGAGGGACGGAATCCTACGAGCAGTACTTC. Translation gives CSVRGTESYEQYF.

This clonotype was picked up many times. The V gene is TRBV12-3 or TRBV12-4, the J gene TRBJ1-1; a weak D match, TRBD1 (6 bases). The CDR3 consists of 14 residues. Between the trimmed V and J ends, which lost 6 bases and 5 bases, there was a span of 16 bases. CDR3 sequence (DNA): TGTGCCAGCAGCTTAACAGGGCAGGGAACTGAAGCTTTCTTT. Its translation: CASSLTGQGTEAFF.

The chain carries TRBV7-8 and TRBJ2-7; no reliable D call. Trimming shortened V by 5 bases and J by 2 bases, and 7 bases separated the two germline ends. Germline V gene data show CDR1 as SGHVS and CDR2 as FQNEAQ. The CDR3 runs to 12 residues. CDR3 DNA sequence: TGTGCCAGCAGCCCGGTAACCTACGAGCAGTACTTC. It specifies CASSPVTYEQYF.

This clonotype was seen at least ten times. The chain uses TRBV29-1 and TRBJ2-3; 7 positions agree with TRBD2. V was pared by 1 base and J by 3 bases, with 13 bases of the junction left unmatched. CDR1 and CDR2 (germline): SQVTM, ANQGSEA. The CDR3 sequence is 17 residues long. DNA for the CDR3: TGCAGCGTTGAAGGCTCGCTAGCGGACCCGTGGACAGATACGCAGTATTTT. Translating gives CSVEGSLADPWTDTQYF.

This clonotype was observed a few times. This sequence joins TRBV10-3 and TRBJ1-3; D is unresolved. The CDR3 totals 14 residues. Trimming left V 4 bases short and J 2 bases short, with 9 bases between. CDR1 and CDR2 from the germline V gene are ENHRY and SYGVKD. The CDR3 sequence is CAISGGRAGNTIYF. The DNA for the CDR3 is TGTGCCATCAGTGGGGGAAGGGCTGGAAACACCATATATTTT.

The chain joins TRBV5-1 to TRBJ1-1; TRBD1 agrees at 8 bases. From germline, CDR1 is SGHRS and CDR2 YFSETQ. The CDR3 runs to 16 residues. V was pared by 0 bases and J by 4 bases, with 8 bases of the junction left unmatched. CDR3 residues: CASSLVVQGASTEAFF. DNA for the CDR3: TGCGCCAGCAGCTTGGTAGTCCAGGGGGCGTCCACTGAAGCTTTCTTT. The entire variable domain, with the rest obtained from reference TRBV5-1 and TRBJ1-1, is as follows: KAGVTQTPRYLIKTRGQQVTLSCSPISGHRSVSWYQQTPGQGLQFLFEYFSETQRNKGNFPGRFSGRQFSNSRSEMNVSTLELGDSALYLCASSLVVQGASTEAFFGQGTRLTVV.

This clonotype was seen a few times. The chain combines TRBV27 with TRBJ2-2, with 9 bases fitting TRBD1. CDR1 and CDR2 (germline): MNHEY, SMNVEV (reference sequence). The CDR3 is 15 residues long. Trimming removed 6 bases from V and 6 bases from J; junction bases left unmatched: 8. The CDR3 DNA is TGTGCCAGCAGCTCGGGACAGGGTATCTCCGGGGAGCTGTTTTTT. Translated, it gives CASSSGQGISGELFF.

The chain joins TRBV27 to TRBJ2-1; D is perhaps TRBD2 (6 bases). CDR1 and CDR2 from the germline V gene are MNHEY and SMNVEV (reference sequence). The CDR3 has 18 amino acids. The V and J ends lost 5 bases and 0 bases respectively, with 20 bases between them. CDR3 sequence (DNA): TGTGCCAGCAGTCCGCTAGCCTCCGGGACTTACTCCTACAATGAGCAGTTCTTC. Translating it yields CASSPLASGTYSYNEQFF.